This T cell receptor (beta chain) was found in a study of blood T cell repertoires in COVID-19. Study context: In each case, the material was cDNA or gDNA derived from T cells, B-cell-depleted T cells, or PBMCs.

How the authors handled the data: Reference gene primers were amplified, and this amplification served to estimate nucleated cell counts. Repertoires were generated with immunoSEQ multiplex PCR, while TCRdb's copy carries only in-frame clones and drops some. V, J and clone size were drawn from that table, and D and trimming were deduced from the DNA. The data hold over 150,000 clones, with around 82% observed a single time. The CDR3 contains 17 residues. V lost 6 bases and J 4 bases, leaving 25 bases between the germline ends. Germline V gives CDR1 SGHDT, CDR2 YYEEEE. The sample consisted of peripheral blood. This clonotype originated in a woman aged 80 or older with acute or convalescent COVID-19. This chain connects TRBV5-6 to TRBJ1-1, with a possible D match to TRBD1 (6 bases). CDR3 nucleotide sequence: TGTGCCAGCACCCGATTTTGGACAGCGGAGGTTGGCACTGAAGCTTTCTTT. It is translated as CASTRFWTAEVGTEAFF.